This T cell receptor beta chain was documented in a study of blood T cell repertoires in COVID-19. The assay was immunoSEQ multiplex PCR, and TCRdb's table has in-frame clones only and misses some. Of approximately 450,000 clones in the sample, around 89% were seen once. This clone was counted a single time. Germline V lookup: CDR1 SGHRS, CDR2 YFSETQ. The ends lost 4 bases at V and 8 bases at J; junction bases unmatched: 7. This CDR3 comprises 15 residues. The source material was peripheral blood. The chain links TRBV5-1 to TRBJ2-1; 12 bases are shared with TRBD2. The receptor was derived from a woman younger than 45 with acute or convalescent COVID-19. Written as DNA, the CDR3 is TGCGCCAGCAGCAAACTAGCGGGGGGTCTCGATGAGCAGTTCTTC. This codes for CASSKLAGGLDEQFF.